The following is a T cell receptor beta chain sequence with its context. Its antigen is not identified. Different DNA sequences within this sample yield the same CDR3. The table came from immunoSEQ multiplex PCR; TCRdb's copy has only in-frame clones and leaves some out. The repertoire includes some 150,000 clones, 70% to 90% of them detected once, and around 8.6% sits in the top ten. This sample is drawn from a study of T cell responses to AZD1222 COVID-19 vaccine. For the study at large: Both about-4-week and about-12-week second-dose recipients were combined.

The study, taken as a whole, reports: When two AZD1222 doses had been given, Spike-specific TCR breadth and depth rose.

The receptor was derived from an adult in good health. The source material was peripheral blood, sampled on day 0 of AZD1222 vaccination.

CDR3 loop: CASSSGTSGNNEQFF. CDR3 DNA sequence: TGTGCCAGCAGCTCCGGGACTAGCGGAAACAATGAGCAGTTCTTC. The chain couples TRBV3-1 (or the pseudogene TRBV3-2) to TRBJ2-1; 11 bases are shared with TRBD2. The CDR3 covers 15 residues. CDR1 LGHDT and CDR2 YNNKEL come from the germline V gene (reference sequence). With 5 bases clipped from V and 5 bases from J, the junction kept 5 bases outside the gene matches.